This is a list of T cell receptor beta chains from one sample in a study of blood T cell repertoires in COVID-19. Profiling relied on immunoSEQ multiplex PCR, and the TCRdb table lists in-frame clones only, not all of them. This sample has about 190,000 clones, with approximately 86% found just once. The sample taken for sequencing was peripheral blood. The origin of the receptors is a woman older than 75 with active or convalescent COVID-19. Both conserved end residues are part of each CDR3.

TRBV7-9	TRBJ2-2	CASRTTGGTGELFF
TRBV29-1	TRBJ2-5	CSVGSGSQTQYF
TRBV5-1	TRBJ2-1	CASSLVSTSVNEQFF
TRBV19	TRBJ1-5	CASSGGANQPQHF
TRBV5-6	TRBJ2-1	CASLPRAGVVGNEQFF
TRBV15	TRBJ1-5	CATSIGGGYQPQHF
TRBV12-5	TRBJ2-5	CASGLYGGAGTQYF
TRBV30	TRBJ1-6	CACTNRGGNSPLHF
TRBV10-3	TRBJ1-2	CAIFGDGPLDYGYTF
TRBV11-1	TRBJ2-1	CASSLGTGGVYEQFF
TRBV29-1	TRBJ2-5	CSVKGAGMETQYF
TRBV6-1	TRBJ1-2	CASSEAGGGTGYTF
TRBV4-1	TRBJ2-1	CASSQILAGAPHEQFF
TRBV4-2	TRBJ2-1	CASSQSGSLYNEQFF
TRBV5-1	TRBJ2-2	CASRPGTRNTGELFF